The 3 T cell receptor beta chains below were found in one sample sequenced in a study of spatial heterogeneity in lung cancer. These TCRs' antigens remain unknown. Time point specified: sample taken at primary tumor resection. Findings and caveats of the study: Mutation tallies in tumors tracked expanded intratumoral alpha and beta TCR counts.

TCRdb ran MiXCR on the 5' RACE reads and lists one entry per CDR3 protein. The table shows around 4,900 distinct CDR3 sequences, with roughly an eighth occurring only once. Source: lung tumor tissue, taken at surgery. The receptors stem from a male donor with early-stage non-small cell lung cancer.

This clonotype has a count of ten or more. Being off target in a library aimed at alpha chains, this beta chain has a size of little meaning. The chain is built from TRBV4-1 and TRBJ2-2; D is ambiguous. This CDR3 has 13 residues. From germline, CDR1 is MGHRA and CDR2 YSYEKL. V was clipped by 2 bases and J by 3 bases, with 4 bases between them. CDR3 sequence: CASSQHHTGELFF. The CDR3 DNA sequence: TGCGCCAGCAGCCAACACCACACCGGGGAGCTGTTTTTT.

This clonotype is medium-sized (0.01 to 0.1%). A library prepared for alpha chains yielded this beta chain as an off-target read; its size is of little meaning. This chain connects TRBV28 to TRBJ2-1; tentatively, D is TRBD2 (6 bases). The germline V gene encodes CDR1 MDHEN and CDR2 SYDVKM. V dropped 2 bases and J dropped 6 bases, with 14 bases sitting between them. The CDR3 runs 15 residues. The CDR3 DNA follows: TGTGCCAGCAGTTTAGTGTTAGCGGAGCTCAATGAGCAGTTCTTC. This encodes CASSLVLAELNEQFF. Full variable domain (remainder filled in from reference TRBV28 and TRBJ2-1): DVKVTQSSRYLVKRTGEKVFLECVQDMDHENMFWYRQDPGLGLRLIYFSYDVKMKEKGDIPEGYSVSREKKERFSLILESASTNQTSMYLCASSLVLAELNEQFFGPGTRLTVL.

Turning to this clonotype: Since it is a stray read in a library aimed at alpha chains, this beta chain has a size that is not meaningful. V gene TRBV28 combines with J gene TRBJ1-3, with D uncertain. The germline V gene encodes CDR1 MDHEN and CDR2 SYDVKM. The CDR3 covers 14 residues. Trimming cost V 6 bases and J 0 bases, with 9 bases left between them. CDR3 sequence: CASSPGFSGNTIYF. In nucleotides, the CDR3 is TGTGCCAGCAGCCCAGGATTCTCTGGAAACACCATATATTTT.